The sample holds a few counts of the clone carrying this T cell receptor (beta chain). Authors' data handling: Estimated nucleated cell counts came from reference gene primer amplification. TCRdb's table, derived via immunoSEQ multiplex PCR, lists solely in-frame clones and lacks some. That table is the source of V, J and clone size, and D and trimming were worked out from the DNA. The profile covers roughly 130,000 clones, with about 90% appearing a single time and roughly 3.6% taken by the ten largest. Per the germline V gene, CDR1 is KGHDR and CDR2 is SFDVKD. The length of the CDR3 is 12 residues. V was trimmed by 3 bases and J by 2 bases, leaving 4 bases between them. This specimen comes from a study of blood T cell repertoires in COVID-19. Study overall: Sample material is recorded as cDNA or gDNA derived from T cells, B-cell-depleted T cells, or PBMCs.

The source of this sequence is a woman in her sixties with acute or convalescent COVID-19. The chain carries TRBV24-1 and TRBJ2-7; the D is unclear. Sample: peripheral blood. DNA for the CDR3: TGTGCCACCAGTGATGGAGCCTACGAGCAGTACTTC. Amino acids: CATSDGAYEQYF.